Presented here are 24 T cell receptor beta chains from one specimen sequenced in a study of CD8+CD57+ T cells in acquired aplastic anemia. The patients chosen for sequencing had shown expansion of CD8+CD57+ cells (detected by flow cytometry). Genomic DNA was employed as the template in profiling TCR beta VDJ and CDR3. TCRdb called the reads again in MiXCR, with one record for every CDR3 protein. Of some 200,000 distinct CDR3 sequences in the sample, roughly 45% were seen once. Material: sorted CD4+, CD8+, or CD8+CD57+ T cells (not recorded which) from PBMCs. These receptors were taken from a human donor with aplastic anemia.

This clonotype was recorded at least ten times. This chain links TRBV6-5 with TRBJ1-3, with D unresolved. V was trimmed by 0 bases and J by 4 bases, leaving 16 bases between them. Per germline, CDR1 MNHEY and CDR2 SVGAGI. The CDR3 consists of 17 residues. CDR3 nucleotide sequence: TGTGCCAGCAGTTACTCGAAACGGGGTCCGAGCGGAAACACCATATATTTT. Protein: CASSYSKRGPSGNTIYF.

The V and J genes are TRBV7-6 and TRBJ2-7, with D unclear. The end of the DNA is better explained by TRBJ2-5, so the J call may be wrong. This CDR3 comprises 13 residues. Germline loops: CDR1 SGHVS, CDR2 FNYEAQ. DNA of the CDR3: TGTGCCAGCAGCTTAACATCGTTCGAGACCCAGTACTTC. Translated, it gives CASSLTSFETQYF.

This clonotype was observed a few times. The J gene is TRBJ2-5, the V gene TRBV15, with 12 bases that match TRBD2. The ends lost 6 bases at V and 2 bases at J; junction bases unmatched: 4. The germline V gene encodes CDR1 LNHNV and CDR2 YYDKDF (reference sequence). The CDR3 length is 15 residues. The CDR3 coding sequence is TGTGCCACCAGACTAGCGGGGGGCCTTCAAGAGACCCAGTACTTC. It translates to CATRLAGGLQETQYF.

This clonotype was seen once. The gene calls are TRBV4-2 and TRBJ2-5, with D possibly matching TRBD1 (6 bases). The DNA end is more similar to TRBJ2-7, so the J call may be wrong. The CDR3 has 15 amino acids. From germline, CDR1 is LGHNA and CDR2 YNFKEQ. CDR3: CASSQGDNSYYEQYF. The CDR3 DNA follows: TGTGCCAGCAGCCAGGGGGACAACTCGTACTACGAGCAGTACTTC.

On this clonotype: Being one base from a much bigger clone, this may be a read error. The CDR3 ends on some other residue instead of the conserved phenylalanine or tryptophan, so this is likely a read error. The V and J genes are TRBV5-1 and TRBJ1-6; D is uncertain. Trimming left V 5 bases short and J 5 bases short, with 11 bases between. The germline V gene has CDR1 SGHRS and CDR2 YFSETQ. This CDR3 has 14 residues. CDR3 DNA sequence: TGCGCCAGCAGTTACCGACCCGATAATTCACCCCTCCACCTT. Its translation is CASSYRPDNSPLHL.

This clonotype was picked up many times. This sequence joins TRBV2 and TRBJ2-3; 7 bases match TRBD1. After removal of 7 bases from V and 5 bases from J, the junction contained 12 bases not matched to a gene. The CDR3 totals 15 residues. Looked up from germline, CDR1 is SNHLY and CDR2 is FYNNEI. In nucleotides, the CDR3 is TGTGCCAGCATCCCTACGACAGGGCGGAAAGATACGCAGTATTTT. Residues: CASIPTTGRKDTQYF. The full variable domain, its missing parts supplied by reference TRBV2 and TRBJ2-3, is EPEVTQTPSHQVTQMGQEVILRCVPISNHLYFYWYRQILGQKVEFLVSFYNNEISEKSEIFDDQFSVERPDGSNFTLKIRSTKLEDSAMYFCASIPTTGRKDTQYFGPGTRLTVL.

This clonotype showed up many times. The V gene is TRBV12-3 or TRBV12-4, the J gene TRBJ2-2; tentative D call: TRBD2 (5 bases). V lost 6 bases to trimming and J lost 2 bases, with 10 bases between them. This CDR3 contains 14 residues. DNA of the CDR3: TGTGCCAGCAGGTACCTAGCTAACACCGGGGAGCTGTTTTTT. It encodes CASRYLANTGELFF.

This clonotype was observed many times. The rearrangement joins TRBV6-2 or TRBV6-3 to TRBJ2-5, with 8 nucleotides matching TRBD1. J lost 2 bases, V lost 2 bases, and 1 base had no gene match. This CDR3 has 14 amino acids. The germline gives CDR1 MNHEY, CDR2 SVGEGT. The CDR3 DNA is TGTGCCAGCAGTTACCAGGGGGCTCAAGAGACCCAGTACTTC. It codes for CASSYQGAQETQYF.

This CDR3 is CASRRGTGGEAFF. For the CDR3, the DNA is TGTGCCAGCAGACGCGGGACCGGTGGAGAAGCTTTCTTT. V is TRBV7-3 and J is TRBJ1-1; D possibly corresponds to TRBD1 (5 bases). The V end was cut by 6 bases, the J end by 8 bases, with 16 bases between. CDR3 size: 13 residues. Germline values: CDR1 SGHTA, CDR2 FQGTGA.

Many counts were recorded for this clonotype. The gene calls are TRBV5-4 and TRBJ2-7, with TRBD2 as a possible D gene (7 bases). This CDR3 is built from 15 residues. V lost 0 bases to trimming and J lost 4 bases, with 14 bases between them. CDR1 is SGHNT and CDR2 is YYREEE in the germline V gene (reference sequence). CDR3 sequence (DNA): TGTGCCAGCAGCTTGGCCGGGGAGGGGGAATACGAGCAGTACTTC. Translated, it gives CASSLAGEGEYEQYF. Using reference TRBV5-4 and TRBJ2-7 for the parts outside the CDR3, the full variable domain is ETGVTQSPTHLIKTRGQQVTLRCSSQSGHNTVSWYQQALGQGPQFIFQYYREEENGRGNFPPRFSGLQFPNYSSELNVNALELDDSALYLCASSLAGEGEYEQYFGPGTRLTVT.

The gene calls are TRBV18 and TRBJ2-1, with TRBD1 identical over 11 bases. The CDR3 sequence is 15 residues long. Per germline, CDR1 KGHSH and CDR2 LQKENI. Trimming at V came to 3 bases and at J to 8 bases, leaving 6 bases not matched to a gene. DNA for the CDR3: TGTGCCAGCTCACCTAGGACAGGGGGCTCATATGAGCAGTTCTTC. Protein product: CASSPRTGGSYEQFF. Full variable domain (outside the CDR3, taken from reference TRBV18 and TRBJ2-1): NAGVMQNPRHLVRRRGQEARLRCSPMKGHSHVYWYRQLPEEGLKFMVYLQKENIIDESGMPKERFSAEFPKEGPSILRIQQVVRGDSAAYFCASSPRTGGSYEQFFGPGTRLTVL.

V is TRBV7-7 and J is TRBJ2-7, with 9 nucleotides matching TRBD1. Germline trimming cut 5 bases from V and 2 bases from J; bases unmatched to any gene: 10. CDR1 and CDR2 from the germline V gene are SSHAT and FNYEAQ (reference sequence). The length of the CDR3 is 16 residues. CDR3: CASSPDSRTGAYEQYF. In DNA, the CDR3 is TGTGCCAGCAGCCCCGACTCCCGGACAGGGGCCTACGAGCAGTACTTC.

The chain carries TRBV20-1 and TRBJ2-7, with D perhaps matching TRBD1 (6 bases). The CDR3 totals 13 residues. With 2 bases removed from V and 4 bases from J, the gap between germline ends came to 12 bases. The germline CDR1 and CDR2 sequences are DFQATT and SNEGSKA (reference sequence). For the CDR3, the DNA is TGCAGTGCTAGAACGGACAGCTTTTACGAGCAGTACTTC. It translates to CSARTDSFYEQYF.

The chain carries TRBV6-5 and TRBJ2-7, with TRBD2 matching over 9 bases. The V segment lost 2 bases and the J segment 2 bases; nucleotides outside the gene matches: 1. The CDR3 consists of 14 residues. CDR1 and CDR2 (germline): MNHEY, SVGAGI. Written as DNA, the CDR3 is TGTGCCAGCAGTTACGCGGGGGGGCCCTACGAGCAGTACTTC. This sequence encodes CASSYAGGPYEQYF.

The rearrangement links TRBV24-1 to TRBJ2-5; D remains unclear. Germline CDR1 and CDR2: KGHDR and SFDVKD. Trimming stripped 0 bases from V and 0 bases from J, with 7 bases between. The CDR3 length is 15 residues. The CDR3 loop reads CATSDLLGNQETQYF. The CDR3 bases are TGTGCCACCAGTGATTTGTTAGGGAACCAAGAGACCCAGTACTTC.

This clonotype was counted ten times or more. This rearrangement joins TRBV2 to TRBJ1-4; no definite D call. Trimming removed 9 bases from V and 8 bases from J, with 16 bases in between. Per germline, CDR1 SNHLY and CDR2 FYNNEI. The CDR3 consists of 13 residues. The CDR3 is CARTEGRGEKLFF. CDR3 DNA: TGTGCCAGGACGGAAGGGAGAGGAGAAAAACTGTTTTTT.

This clonotype was seen only a few times. V gene TRBV3-1 combines with J gene TRBJ2-5; 12 nucleotides match TRBD2. This CDR3 region has 16 residues. CDR1 LGHDT and CDR2 YNNKEL come from the germline V gene (reference sequence). J was trimmed by 6 bases and V by 3 bases; bases with no gene match: 8. The CDR3 sequence is CASSHSSGGAVKTQYF. The CDR3 bases are TGTGCCAGCAGCCACTCTAGCGGGGGGGCCGTAAAGACCCAGTACTTC.

The chain employs TRBV20-1 and TRBJ2-5, with 7 bases matching TRBD2. With 0 bases clipped from V and 3 bases from J, the junction kept 10 bases outside the gene matches. Germline V CDR1 and CDR2: DFQATT, SNEGSKA (reference sequence). The CDR3 covers 16 residues. The CDR3 here is CSARDVGGGTEETQYF. The DNA of the CDR3 is TGCAGTGCTAGAGATGTTGGCGGGGGTACCGAAGAGACCCAGTACTTC.

The sample holds many counts of this clonotype. The genes are TRBV12-3 or TRBV12-4 and TRBJ2-2; D is unresolved. The V end was cut by 4 bases, the J end by 0 bases, with 9 bases between. The CDR3 runs 15 residues. The CDR3, as DNA: TGTGCCAGCAGTTCAGACATGACGAACACCGGGGAGCTGTTTTTT. This gives the protein CASSSDMTNTGELFF.

The chain uses TRBV7-8 and TRBJ2-7; maybe TRBD1 (5 bases). Deletions cut 5 bases from V and 0 bases from J, with 11 bases between. The CDR3 is made up of 14 amino acids. Per the germline V gene, CDR1 is SGHVS and CDR2 is FQNEAQ. The DNA of the CDR3 is TGTGCCAGCAGCGCAACAGGCATCTCCTACGAGCAGTACGTC. Amino acids: CASSATGISYEQYV.

This clonotype was seen ten or more times. The rearrangement joins TRBV20-1 to TRBJ1-4; D unclear. This CDR3 is built from 11 residues. Germline CDR1 and CDR2: DFQATT and SNEGSKA (reference sequence). The germline V and J ends were trimmed by 4 bases and 8 bases, with 8 bases remaining between them. CDR3 nucleotide sequence: TGCAGTGCTAAGGGTGGCGAAAAACTGTTTTTT. Its protein is CSAKGGEKLFF.

This clonotype was seen once. At one end the junction does not follow the germline gene, possibly because of a read error. The CDR3 DNA reads as TGCAGTGCACCGCTAGCGGGGGCTTCGAACACCGGGGAGCTGGTTTTT. This sequence encodes CSAPLAGASNTGELVF. The chain links TRBV20-1 to TRBJ2-2, with 10 bases that match TRBD2. The CDR3 is 16 amino acids. Germline CDR1 reads DFQATT; CDR2 reads SNEGSKA (reference sequence).

V and J are TRBV7-8 and TRBJ1-5; D may be TRBD1 (5 bases). Germline V CDR1 and CDR2: SGHVS, FQNEAQ. The CDR3 sequence is 15 residues long. V lost 5 bases and J 1 base, leaving 12 bases between the germline ends. This CDR3 is CASSRLEGSNQPQHF. In nucleotides, the CDR3 is TGTGCCAGCAGCCGCCTGGAGGGGAGCAATCAGCCCCAGCATTTT. Combining the CDR3 with reference TRBV7-8 and TRBJ1-5 gives the whole variable domain GAGVSQSPRYKVAKRGQDVALRCDPISGHVSLFWYQQALGQGPEFLTYFQNEAQLDKSGLPSDRFFAERPEGSVSTLKIQRTQQEDSAVYLCASSRLEGSNQPQHFGDGTRLSIL.

V gene TRBV5-1 combines with J gene TRBJ2-2; TRBD1 aligns across 12 bases. The CDR3 is 17 amino acids. CDR1 is SGHRS, CDR2 YFSETQ, per germline. The J segment lost 5 bases and the V segment lost 4 bases, leaving 9 bases of the junction unmatched. The CDR3 DNA sequence: TGCGCCAGCAGCCAGTACGGGACAGGGGGCAGGACCGGGGAGCTGTTTTTT. Protein product: CASSQYGTGGRTGELFF. Combining the CDR3 with reference TRBV5-1 and TRBJ2-2 gives the whole variable domain KAGVTQTPRYLIKTRGQQVTLSCSPISGHRSVSWYQQTPGQGLQFLFEYFSETQRNKGNFPGRFSGRQFSNSRSEMNVSTLELGDSALYLCASSQYGTGGRTGELFFGEGSRLTVL.